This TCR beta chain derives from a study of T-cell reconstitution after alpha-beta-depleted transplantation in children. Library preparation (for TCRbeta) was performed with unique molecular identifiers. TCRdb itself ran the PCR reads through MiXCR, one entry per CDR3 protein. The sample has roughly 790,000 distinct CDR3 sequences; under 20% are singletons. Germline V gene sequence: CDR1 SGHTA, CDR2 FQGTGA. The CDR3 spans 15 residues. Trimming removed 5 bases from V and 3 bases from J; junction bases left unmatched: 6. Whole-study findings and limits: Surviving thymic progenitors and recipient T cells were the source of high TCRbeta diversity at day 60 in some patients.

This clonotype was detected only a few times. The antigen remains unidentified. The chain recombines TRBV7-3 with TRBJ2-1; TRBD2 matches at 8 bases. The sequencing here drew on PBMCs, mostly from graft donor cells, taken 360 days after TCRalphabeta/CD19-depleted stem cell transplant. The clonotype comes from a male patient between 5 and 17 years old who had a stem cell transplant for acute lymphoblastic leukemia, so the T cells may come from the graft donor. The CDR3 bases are TGTGCCAGCAGCAAATCCGGGACTAGCTACAATGAGCAGTTCTTC. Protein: CASSKSGTSYNEQFF.